A single sample gave rise to the 21 T cell receptor beta chains below, sequenced in a study of radiation and T cells in renal cell carcinoma. Stated time point: blood 2 weeks post-SBRT. This sample's treatment: 15 Gy SBRT to primary tumor, nephrectomy 4 weeks later. Measured with immunoSEQ multiplex PCR; TCRdb has only the in-frame clones, and not every one. The sample has roughly 140,000 clones, approximately 86% seen once. Sequenced material: blood, taken from a patient whose treatment included radiotherapy and nephrectomy. These receptors originate from a woman in her forties or fifties with renal cell carcinoma.

The chain combines TRBV6-5 with TRBJ1-1; 7 nucleotides align to TRBD1. CDR1 and CDR2 from the germline V gene are MNHEY and SVGAGI. V was clipped by 0 bases and J by 4 bases; unmatched bases: 2. The CDR3 sequence is 14 residues long. CDR3 protein: CASSYSQGVTEAFF. As DNA, the CDR3 is TGTGCCAGCAGTTACTCTCAGGGGGTCACTGAAGCTTTCTTT.

The chain is built from TRBV19 and TRBJ2-5; 8 nucleotides agree with TRBD2. Germline lookup yields CDR1 LNHDA and CDR2 SQIVND (reference sequence). Unmatched junction bases numbered 4, after V lost 6 bases and J lost 4 bases. The CDR3 length is 13 residues. CDR3 sequence reads: CASSGSGVETQYF. The CDR3 region has the DNA TGTGCCAGTAGCGGTAGCGGGGTAGAGACCCAGTACTTC.

This sequence joins TRBV4-2 and TRBJ1-2; perhaps TRBD1 as D (6 bases). The length of the CDR3 is 14 residues. V was shortened by 0 bases and J by 4 bases, with 9 bases between the two germline ends. CDR1 is LGHNA and CDR2 is YNFKEQ in the germline V gene. In DNA form, the CDR3 reads TGTGCCAGCAGCCAAGACAGGGGATCCTATGGCTACACCTTC. As protein: CASSQDRGSYGYTF.

This clone was seen only once. The chain joins TRBV13 to TRBJ1-6; TRBD1 is a possible D gene (6 bases). Trimming took 3 bases from V and 6 from J, leaving 9 bases between them. The germline V gene encodes CDR1 PRHDT and CDR2 FYEKMQ (reference sequence). CDR3 size: 14 residues. This chain's CDR3 is CASSLGGSNSPLHF. CDR3 coding DNA: TGTGCCAGCAGCTTGGGGGGCAGTAATTCACCCCTCCACTTT.

The chain joins TRBV7-3 to TRBJ2-3, with no clear D. The V and J ends lost 0 bases and 1 base respectively, with 11 bases between them. Germline values: CDR1 SGHTA, CDR2 FQGTGA. This CDR3 has 16 amino acids. CDR3: CASSLTGSKGTDTQYF. In DNA, the CDR3 is TGTGCCAGCAGCTTAACAGGTAGCAAAGGCACAGATACGCAGTATTTT.

The chain joins TRBV19 to TRBJ2-5; 10 bases align to TRBD2. This CDR3 comprises 16 residues. The germline V gene has CDR1 LNHDA and CDR2 SQIVND (reference sequence). Unmatched junction bases numbered 9, after V lost 3 bases and J lost 5 bases. The DNA for the CDR3 is TGTGCCAGTAGTATGGTAGCGGGGGGTCAAGGTGAGACCCAGTACTTC. Protein product: CASSMVAGGQGETQYF.

The chain has TRBV7-2 and TRBJ1-3; no firm D call. CDR3 length: 17 residues. The V gene's germline CDR1 is SGHTA and CDR2 FQGNSA. Trimming removed 0 bases from V and 0 bases from J, with 12 bases in between. For the CDR3, the DNA is TGTGCCAGCAGCTTAGCATTGGGAATCGCCTCTGGAAACACCATATATTTT. Its translation: CASSLALGIASGNTIYF. The full variable domain, completed using reference TRBV7-2 and TRBJ1-3, is GAGVSQSPSNKVTEKGKDVELRCDPISGHTALYWYRQSLGQGLEFLIYFQGNSAPDKSGLPSDRFSAERTGGSVSTLTIQRTQQEDSAVYLCASSLALGIASGNTIYFGEGSWLTVV.

The genes are TRBV12-5 and TRBJ1-2; no reliable D call. The V end lost 3 bases, the J end lost 6 bases, and 20 bases lay between the germline ends. The germline V gene has CDR1 LGHNT and CDR2 FRNRAP. This CDR3 is built from 16 residues. The CDR3 nucleotides are TGTGCTAGTGGTTTAGTGGTGGGTCCTTCTGGGGATGGCTACACCTTC. This encodes CASGLVVGPSGDGYTF.

The genes are TRBV23-1 and TRBJ1-5; 11 bases agree with TRBD1. TRBV23-1 is noted as an ORF with a role that remains uncertain. This CDR3 region has 17 residues. Trimming took 2 bases from V and 7 from J; bases not matched to a gene: 10. As DNA, the CDR3 is TGCGCCAGCAGTCAACCCCGGACAGGGGGCGTCTACCAGCCCCAGCATTTT. It encodes CASSQPRTGGVYQPQHF.

This chain links TRBV5-4 with TRBJ1-2; 10 bases match TRBD1. The CDR3 contains 15 residues. Germline CDR1 is SGHNT and CDR2 is YYREEE (reference sequence). Trimming at V came to 6 bases and at J to 7 bases, leaving 12 bases not matched to a gene. The CDR3 loop reads CASNAMGQGIRGYTF. The CDR3 DNA reads TGTGCCAGCAACGCCATGGGACAGGGGATCCGTGGCTACACCTTC.

The chain joins TRBV7-3 to TRBJ2-7, with D possibly matching TRBD2 (5 bases). The CDR3 contains 14 residues. Trimming took off 1 base at V and 0 bases at J, with 7 bases between the two ends. Germline assignment: CDR1 SGHTA and CDR2 FQGTGA. The CDR3: CASSLMGSSYEQYF. The DNA of the CDR3 is TGTGCCAGCAGCTTAATGGGGAGCTCCTACGAGCAGTACTTC. Variable domain in full (rest from reference TRBV7-3 and TRBJ2-7): GAGVSQTPSNKVTEKGKYVELRCDPISGHTALYWYRQSLGQGPEFLIYFQGTGAADDSGLPNDRFFAVRPEGSVSTLKIQRTERGDSAVYLCASSLMGSSYEQYFGPGTRLTVT.

J is TRBJ1-1 and V is TRBV6-4; D remains unclear. Between the trimmed V and J ends, which lost 5 bases and 0 bases, there was a span of 7 bases. Germline assignment: CDR1 MRHNA and CDR2 SNTAGT. This CDR3 is 13 amino acids long. The CDR3 DNA sequence: TGTGCCAGCAGTAGGGAAATGAACACTGAAGCTTTCTTT. This gives the protein CASSREMNTEAFF.

The V call is TRBV30, the J call TRBJ1-1, with TRBD1 matching over 8 bases. Germline CDR1 reads GTSNPN; CDR2 reads SVGIG (reference sequence). This CDR3 comprises 14 residues. J lost 1 base, V lost 2 bases, and 3 bases had no gene match. CDR3 nucleotide sequence: TGTGCCTGGAGTATAGGGACAGGGAACACTGAAGCTTTCTTT. Amino acids: CAWSIGTGNTEAFF.

V gene TRBV14 combines with J gene TRBJ1-1; no clear D. CDR1 SGHDN and CDR2 FVKESK come from the germline V gene. V was cut by 1 base and J by 2 bases, with 8 bases left in between. The CDR3 runs 14 residues. DNA for the CDR3: TGTGCCAGCAGCCAAGGAGCGGGAAACACTGAAGCTTTCTTT. Its protein product is CASSQGAGNTEAFF.

CDR3 bases: TGTGCCAGCAGTTACTCTCAGGACTCCAATGAAAAACTGTTTTTT. Its translation is CASSYSQDSNEKLFF. The chain combines TRBV6-5 with TRBJ1-4; D gene uncertain. Looked up from germline, CDR1 is MNHEY and CDR2 is SVGAGI. The CDR3 spans 15 residues. V shed 0 bases and J shed 5 bases, with 10 bases lying between them.

This clone was counted once. The chain employs TRBV15 and TRBJ2-5; tentatively, D is TRBD1 (6 bases). There are 13 residues in the CDR3. Trimming shortened V by 2 bases and J by 4 bases, and 8 bases separated the two germline ends. Germline V gene sequence: CDR1 LNHNV, CDR2 YYDKDF (reference sequence). CDR3 coding DNA: TGTGCCACCAGCAGACAGGGGTCAGAGACCCAGTACTTC. This encodes CATSRQGSETQYF.

The CDR3 here is CASSPQERGYGYTF. CDR3 bases: TGTGCCAGCAGCCCACAAGAGAGGGGCTATGGCTACACCTTC. The genes are TRBV7-3 and TRBJ1-2; the D gene is possibly TRBD1 (5 bases). The CDR3 spans 14 residues. Germline V gives CDR1 SGHTA, CDR2 FQGTGA. V was cut by 5 bases and J by 4 bases, with 14 bases left in between.

To note about this clone: This CDR3 is also generated by other DNA sequences in the sample. The V gene is TRBV7-2, the J gene TRBJ1-2; D is perhaps TRBD1 (6 bases). This CDR3 region has 14 residues. CDR1 and CDR2 from the germline V gene are SGHTA and FQGNSA. Trimming pared 0 bases from V and 3 bases from J, leaving 8 bases between. The CDR3 spells CASSLAPGDYGYTF. The CDR3 nucleotides are TGTGCCAGCAGCTTAGCGCCAGGGGACTATGGCTACACCTTC.

The chain recombines TRBV18 with TRBJ2-5; TRBD2 aligns across 8 bases. The CDR3 is 15 residues long. Germline assignment: CDR1 KGHSH and CDR2 LQKENI. With 2 bases clipped from V and 1 base from J, the junction kept 3 bases outside the gene matches. The CDR3 sequence: CASSPLAGIQETQYF. The CDR3 DNA sequence: TGTGCCAGCTCACCATTAGCGGGGATCCAAGAGACCCAGTACTTC.

This clone was detected a few times. The rearrangement links TRBV7-2 to TRBJ1-1; tentatively, D is TRBD1 (5 bases). There are 17 residues in the CDR3. Germline V gene sequence: CDR1 SGHTA, CDR2 FQGNSA. Trimming stripped 5 bases from V and 0 bases from J, with 19 bases between. CDR3 DNA sequence: TGTGCCAGCAGCCCAGGGAAACAGTCGCTCATGAACACTGAAGCTTTCTTT. This gives the protein CASSPGKQSLMNTEAFF. Drawing the rest from reference TRBV7-2 and TRBJ1-1, the complete variable domain is GAGVSQSPSNKVTEKGKDVELRCDPISGHTALYWYRQSLGQGLEFLIYFQGNSAPDKSGLPSDRFSAERTGGSVSTLTIQRTQQEDSAVYLCASSPGKQSLMNTEAFFGQGTRLTVV.

The chain combines TRBV30 with TRBJ1-1; D possibly corresponds to TRBD1 (6 bases). The V and J ends lost 0 bases and 4 bases respectively, with 18 bases between them. Germline V lookup: CDR1 GTSNPN, CDR2 SVGIG (reference sequence). The CDR3 runs to 16 residues. The CDR3 is CAWSVGTGGWGTEAFF. In DNA form, the CDR3 reads TGTGCCTGGAGTGTAGGTACGGGGGGCTGGGGCACTGAAGCTTTCTTT. Filled out from reference TRBV30 and TRBJ1-1, the complete variable domain reads SQTIHQWPATLVQPVGSPLSLECTVEGTSNPNLYWYRQAAGRGLQLLFYSVGIGQISSEVPQNLSASRPQDRQFILSSKKLLLSDSGFYLCAWSVGTGGWGTEAFFGQGTRLTVV.